Following are 24 T cell receptor beta chains from one sample sequenced in a study of blood T cell repertoires in COVID-19. The data were produced by immunoSEQ multiplex PCR, yet TCRdb's version contains in-frame clones alone and is incomplete. The sample lists approximately 160,000 clones, around 82% occurring once. Material for sequencing was PBMCs or T cells enriched from blood (not recorded which). The receptors come from a woman aged 50 to 65 in a cohort exposed to, infected with or recovered from COVID-19 (not recorded which).

This clone has only a few counts. V usage is TRBV29-1 and J usage is TRBJ1-1; D not resolved. The CDR3 runs to 10 residues. Per germline, CDR1 SQVTM and CDR2 ANQGSEA. V lost 7 bases and J lost 1, with 4 bases in between. CDR3 nucleotides: TGCAGCGGAGGGAACACTGAAGCTTTCTTT. Amino acid sequence: CSGGNTEAFF.

The V call is TRBV6-1, the J call TRBJ1-6, with D uncertain. The CDR3 has 15 amino acids. CDR1 is MNHNS and CDR2 is SASEGT in the germline V gene. V was trimmed by 4 bases and J by 7 bases, leaving 14 bases between them. The CDR3 DNA reads TGTGCCAGCAGTGTAGCGGGAGGAAACAATTCACCCCTCCACTTT. Encoded protein: CASSVAGGNNSPLHF.

V usage is TRBV7-9 and J usage is TRBJ1-5; weak D call: TRBD1 (5 bases). V lost 4 bases and J lost 1, with 14 bases in between. This CDR3 is built from 16 residues. CDR1 and CDR2 (germline): SEHNR, FQNEAQ (reference sequence). The CDR3 nucleotides are TGTGCCAGCAGCTGGGGGGGTACGAACAGCAATCAGCCCCAGCATTTT. Translation gives CASSWGGTNSNQPQHF.

The chain links TRBV5-1 to TRBJ2-3; 8 bases match TRBD2. The J segment lost 2 bases and the V segment lost 0 bases, leaving 5 bases of the junction unmatched. This CDR3 has 16 amino acids. Germline lookup yields CDR1 SGHRS and CDR2 YFSETQ. CDR3 protein: CASSLEWREATDTQYF. In DNA, the CDR3 is TGCGCCAGCAGCTTGGAGTGGCGGGAGGCCACAGATACGCAGTATTTT.

V gene TRBV18 combines with J gene TRBJ1-1; D not resolved. Germline lookup yields CDR1 KGHSH and CDR2 LQKENI. The CDR3 is made up of 11 amino acids. With 6 bases removed from V and 3 bases from J, the gap between germline ends came to 5 bases. In DNA form, the CDR3 reads TGTGCCAGCTCCCCTGACACTGAAGCTTTCTTT. Its protein product is CASSPDTEAFF.

The V call is TRBV19, the J call TRBJ2-4, with a weak D call TRBD2 (6 bases). V dropped 5 bases and J dropped 9 bases, with 11 bases sitting between them. This CDR3 comprises 12 residues. In germline, CDR1 is LNHDA, CDR2 SQIVND (reference sequence). CDR3: CASSPGVTIQYF. For the CDR3, the DNA is TGTGCCAGTAGTCCGGGGGTAACCATTCAGTACTTC.

This clone appeared a few times. This chain connects TRBV30 to TRBJ2-7, with D possibly TRBD1 on 5 matching bases. CDR3 length: 14 amino acids. Germline assignment: CDR1 GTSNPN and CDR2 SVGIG (reference sequence). Here the CDR3 reads CAMAQGYPSYEQYF. In DNA, the CDR3 is TGTGCTATGGCCCAGGGTTACCCTTCCTACGAGCAGTACTTC. Drawing the rest from reference TRBV30 and TRBJ2-7, the complete variable domain is SQTIHQWPATLVQPVGSPLSLECTVEGTSNPNLYWYRQAAGRGLQLLFYSVGIGQISSEVPQNLSASRPQDRQFILSSKKLLLSDSGFYLCAMAQGYPSYEQYFGPGTRLTVT.

This sequence joins TRBV27 and TRBJ2-7, with 8 nucleotides matching TRBD1. The CDR3 has 14 amino acids. With 7 bases clipped from V and 2 bases from J, the junction kept 7 bases outside the gene matches. Germline loops: CDR1 MNHEY, CDR2 SMNVEV (reference sequence). The chain's CDR3 is CASTTGTGAYEQYF. CDR3 nucleotides: TGTGCCAGCACCACCGGGACAGGCGCCTACGAGCAGTACTTC.

V and J are TRBV9 and TRBJ2-2; TRBD1 agrees at 7 bases. Trimming cost V 3 bases and J 2 bases; bases outside gene matches: 4. This CDR3 contains 15 residues. The V gene's germline CDR1 is SGDLS and CDR2 YYNGEE. The CDR3 region has the DNA TGTGCCAGCAGCGACCGGGACAGAAACACCGGGGAGCTGTTTTTT. It translates to CASSDRDRNTGELFF.

V usage is TRBV5-4 and J usage is TRBJ1-2; tentative D call: TRBD1 (5 bases). From germline, CDR1 is SGHNT and CDR2 YYREEE (reference sequence). The CDR3 sequence is 14 residues long. Deletions cut 1 base from V and 8 bases from J, with 15 bases between. CDR3 in amino acids: CASSLLEQGRGYTF. In nucleotides, the CDR3 is TGTGCCAGCAGCTTGTTGGAGCAGGGAAGGGGCTACACCTTC.

A note on this clone: At one of its ends the junction is not consistent with the germline gene, which may arise from a read error. The V call is TRBV5-5, the J call TRBJ2-7, with D unresolved. The CDR3 totals 11 residues. From germline, CDR1 is SGHKS and CDR2 YYEKEE (reference sequence). The DNA for the CDR3 is TGTGCCAGCAGCTTGGACAGTCCGCCCAGCTTC. Protein: CASSLDSPPSF.

The table lists this clone with a few counts. This chain connects TRBV2 to TRBJ1-2; D remains ambiguous. Germline CDR1 SNHLY, CDR2 FYNNEI. The germline V and J ends were trimmed by 3 bases and 4 bases, with 18 bases remaining between them. The CDR3 is made up of 16 amino acids. DNA of the CDR3: TGTGCCAGCAGTGATGGGCAGACCGGGCGGGTCTATGGCTACACCTTC. Protein sequence: CASSDGQTGRVYGYTF.

The chain combines TRBV19 with TRBJ1-4; D may be TRBD1 (5 bases). The CDR3 runs 17 residues. V lost 8 bases to trimming and J lost 0 bases, with 19 bases between them. Germline values: CDR1 LNHDA, CDR2 SQIVND (reference sequence). The CDR3 DNA sequence: TGTGCCAGTCATACCGGGGCTAGCGGGTCAACTAATGAAAAACTGTTTTTT. Translated, it gives CASHTGASGSTNEKLFF.

The chain links TRBV19 to TRBJ2-2; the D gene is possibly TRBD2 (5 bases). The CDR3 contains 15 residues. V was cut by 7 bases and J by 4 bases, with 16 bases left in between. Germline lookup yields CDR1 LNHDA and CDR2 SQIVND (reference sequence). CDR3: CASKGLPGSTGELFF. CDR3 nucleotide sequence: TGTGCCAGTAAAGGGCTACCTGGGAGCACCGGGGAGCTGTTTTTT. The whole variable domain, filled in from reference TRBV19 and TRBJ2-2, reads DGGITQSPKYLFRKEGQNVTLSCEQNLNHDAMYWYRQDPGQGLRLIYYSQIVNDFQKGDIAEGYSVSREKKESFPLTVTSAQKNPTAFYLCASKGLPGSTGELFFGEGSRLTVL.

The V gene is TRBV9, the J gene TRBJ1-1; the D is unclear. This CDR3 contains 13 residues. Germline CDR1 SGDLS, CDR2 YYNGEE. Trimming removed 4 bases at V and 0 bases at J, with 7 bases between. The CDR3 sequence: CASSTNMNTEAFF. The CDR3 bases are TGTGCCAGCAGCACCAACATGAACACTGAAGCTTTCTTT.

This clone was picked up one time. The J gene is TRBJ2-5, the V gene TRBV27; 7 bases are shared with TRBD1. Trimming took 6 bases from V and 1 from J; bases not matched to a gene: 14. CDR1 and CDR2 (germline): MNHEY, SMNVEV (reference sequence). The CDR3 is 17 residues long. Written as DNA, the CDR3 is TGTGCCAGCAGAGCTCACAGGGGAATATTGGCCCAAGAGACCCAGTACTTC. It encodes CASRAHRGILAQETQYF.

This chain links TRBV5-5 with TRBJ2-7, with 11 bases matching TRBD2. Germline loops: CDR1 SGHKS, CDR2 YYEKEE (reference sequence). The CDR3 has 18 amino acids. Germline trimming cut 4 bases from V and 1 base from J; bases unmatched to any gene: 13. DNA of the CDR3: TGTGCCAGCAGCCCCAAGTGGACTAGCGGGTCCTTATCCTACGAGCAGTACTTC. This codes for CASSPKWTSGSLSYEQYF.

This clone is a singleton in its sample. One end of the junction varies from germline; a read error may be responsible. The chain recombines TRBV12-5 with TRBJ2-7; perhaps TRBD2 as D (6 bases). CDR1 and CDR2 (germline): LGHNT, FRNRAP. The CDR3 spans 15 residues. The CDR3 loop reads CASVWLGSLSHEQYF. The CDR3 region has the DNA TGTGCTAGTGTCTGGCTCGGGAGTCTCTCCCACGAGCAGTACTTC. Full variable domain (outside the CDR3, taken from reference TRBV12-5 and TRBJ2-7): DARVTQTPRHKVTEMGQEVTMRCQPILGHNTVFWYRQTMMQGLELLAYFRNRAPLDDSGMPKDRFSAEMPDATLATLKIQPSEPRDSAVYFCASVWLGSLSHEQYFGPGTRLTVT.

The rearrangement joins TRBV4-3 to TRBJ2-2; unclear D gene. This CDR3 has 15 residues. Germline V gene lookup returns CDR1 LGHNA and CDR2 YSLEER. The ends were cut back, 0 bases at V and 7 bases at J, with 12 bases in the middle. The CDR3 sequence: CASSQDLLGFGELFF. In nucleotides, the CDR3 is TGCGCCAGCAGCCAAGATCTTCTCGGGTTCGGGGAGCTGTTTTTT.

This rearrangement joins TRBV19 to TRBJ1-5; 10 nucleotides line up with TRBD1. CDR1 is LNHDA and CDR2 is SQIVND in the germline V gene (reference sequence). After removal of 7 bases from V and 2 bases from J, the junction contained 5 bases not matched to a gene. The CDR3 extends over 15 amino acids. DNA of the CDR3: TGTGCCAGTAAGGGGGGACAGGGGCGCAATCAGCCCCAGCATTTT. This translates into CASKGGQGRNQPQHF.

The chain recombines TRBV5-6 with TRBJ2-7; D gene ambiguous. Trimming took 2 bases from V and 2 from J, leaving 11 bases between them. CDR1 and CDR2 (germline): SGHDT, YYEEEE. The CDR3 runs to 14 residues. The CDR3: CASSFGDLPYEQYF. The CDR3 region has the DNA TGTGCCAGCAGCTTCGGAGACTTACCCTACGAGCAGTACTTC.

The genes are TRBV11-2 and TRBJ1-4; tentatively, D is TRBD1 (6 bases). CDR1 and CDR2 from the germline V gene are SGHAT and FQNNGV. This CDR3 is 16 amino acids long. V lost 4 bases and J 8 bases, leaving 20 bases between the germline ends. CDR3 sequence: CASSSRGREEEEKLFF. The CDR3, as DNA: TGTGCCAGCAGCTCCAGGGGACGGGAGGAGGAGGAAAAACTGTTTTTT.

This clone came up once. This sequence joins TRBV7-9 and TRBJ2-5, with D possibly being TRBD1 (5 bases). Between the trimmed V and J ends, which lost 5 bases and 7 bases, there was a span of 17 bases. The CDR3 has 14 residues. CDR1 is SEHNR, CDR2 FQNEAQ, per germline (reference sequence). CDR3 in amino acids: CASSDAFPQGTQYF. The DNA for the CDR3 is TGTGCCAGCAGCGACGCGTTTCCGCAGGGGACCCAGTACTTC.

The chain joins TRBV18 to TRBJ1-1, with unresolved D. Trimming shortened V by 2 bases and J by 0 bases, and 10 bases separated the two germline ends. CDR1 KGHSH and CDR2 LQKENI come from the germline V gene. There are 15 residues in the CDR3. In DNA form, the CDR3 reads TGTGCCAGCTCACCAGTGGCAGGCATGAACACTGAAGCTTTCTTT. Protein product: CASSPVAGMNTEAFF.